The 10 T cell receptor beta chains below come from one sample, sequenced in a study of T cell repertoires in cytomegalovirus infection. Antigen specificity for these receptors is unknown. TCRdb re-derived calls from the reads in MiXCR, one entry per CDR3 protein. The repertoire holds roughly 990,000 distinct CDR3 sequences, with less than 35% as singletons. The sequencing here drew on cultured CD8+ T cells from PBMCs, taken from culture after CMV antigen stimulation. Receptors originate from a human donor in good health (CMV status not recorded). Some clones in this sample may be carry-over from other donors' samples.

This clonotype was counted ten times or more. The V and J genes are TRBV10-3 and TRBJ1-1; tentatively, D is TRBD1 (5 bases). Germline V lookup: CDR1 ENHRY, CDR2 SYGVKD. The CDR3 is 13 residues long. V was shortened by 11 bases and J by 3 bases, with 16 bases between the two germline ends. Written as DNA, the CDR3 is TGTGCCGTAAAAGGGGAGTCTTACACTGAAGCTTTCTTT. This encodes CAVKGESYTEAFF.

The genes are TRBV5-1 and TRBJ1-2; D gene unclear. CDR1 SGHRS and CDR2 YFSETQ come from the germline V gene. CDR3 size: 16 residues. Trimming stripped 0 bases from V and 2 bases from J, with 14 bases between. The CDR3 loop reads CASSLVMVPSNYGYTF. In DNA, the CDR3 is TGCGCCAGCAGCTTGGTTATGGTTCCTAGCAACTATGGCTACACCTTC.

This clonotype was seen a few times. The rearrangement uses TRBV12-3 or TRBV12-4 and TRBJ2-5, with D possibly TRBD1 on 6 matching bases. With 4 bases removed from V and 4 bases from J, the gap between germline ends came to 7 bases. The CDR3 contains 12 residues. CDR3 in amino acids: CASSWGRETQYF. Written as DNA, the CDR3 is TGTGCCAGCAGTTGGGGGCGAGAGACCCAGTACTTC.

V and J are TRBV10-3 and TRBJ2-7, with TRBD2 matching 11 bases. The CDR3 consists of 19 residues. Germline lookup yields CDR1 ENHRY and CDR2 SYGVKD. Trimming at V came to 5 bases and at J to 5 bases, leaving 20 bases not matched to a gene. CDR3 amino acids: CAISLWRLAGGRGRNEQYF. The CDR3 DNA sequence: TGTGCCATCAGTTTATGGAGGCTAGCGGGGGGACGTGGGCGGAACGAGCAGTACTTC.

The chain couples TRBV5-4 to TRBJ1-3, with a tentative D call TRBD1 (5 bases). V gave up 4 bases and J gave up 1 base, with 12 bases separating them. Germline CDR1 reads SGHNT; CDR2 reads YYREEE (reference sequence). The CDR3 has 15 amino acids. CDR3 sequence reads: CASSRIGTSGNTIYF. CDR3 nucleotides: TGTGCCAGCAGCCGCATAGGGACTTCTGGAAACACCATATATTTT. Full variable domain (missing parts from reference TRBV5-4 and TRBJ1-3): ETGVTQSPTHLIKTRGQQVTLRCSSQSGHNTVSWYQQALGQGPQFIFQYYREEENGRGNFPPRFSGLQFPNYSSELNVNALELDDSALYLCASSRIGTSGNTIYFGEGSWLTVV.

The chain joins TRBV7-9 to TRBJ2-5; D is unresolved. The CDR3 is 15 residues long. From germline, CDR1 is SEHNR and CDR2 FQNEAQ (reference sequence). Trimming took 1 base from V and 2 from J, leaving 11 bases between them. The CDR3 DNA follows: TGTGCCAGCAGCTTAGTTAGAGGTGCTCAAGAGACCCAGTACTTC. Its translation: CASSLVRGAQETQYF.

This clonotype was counted many times. The gene calls are TRBV12-3 or TRBV12-4 and TRBJ1-5, with 7 bases aligning to TRBD1. V lost 1 base, J lost 4 bases, and 4 bases stayed unmatched. The CDR3 runs to 15 residues. This CDR3 is CASSLVGQYNQPQHF. In nucleotides, the CDR3 is TGTGCCAGCAGTTTAGTGGGACAGTATAATCAGCCCCAGCATTTT.

This clonotype was counted at least ten times. This chain joins TRBV7-6 and TRBJ1-5, with 9 bases identical to TRBD1. Per germline, CDR1 SGHVS and CDR2 FNYEAQ. This CDR3 contains 15 residues. The junction had 6 bases not matched to a gene; V was cut back by 5 bases and J by 4 bases. CDR3 amino acids: CASSPYDRGNQPQHF. In DNA, the CDR3 is TGTGCCAGCAGCCCGTACGACAGGGGGAATCAGCCCCAGCATTTT.

The chain is built from TRBV6-1 and TRBJ2-7, with D unresolved. The CDR3 runs to 13 residues. Germline assignment: CDR1 MNHNS and CDR2 SASEGT. V lost 1 base and J lost 3, with 7 bases in between. This chain's CDR3 is CASSEDSLYEQYV. CDR3 DNA: TGTGCCAGCAGTGAAGACAGTCTCTACGAGCAGTACGTC.

There are many counts of this clonotype. The chain uses TRBV7-8 and TRBJ1-5; 7 bases agree with TRBD1. CDR1 and CDR2 (germline): SGHVS, FQNEAQ. The CDR3 sequence is 14 residues long. With 5 bases clipped from V and 6 bases from J, the junction kept 7 bases outside the gene matches. The CDR3 region is CASSPQGLGQPQHF. The DNA for the CDR3 is TGTGCCAGCAGCCCACAGGGGTTGGGTCAGCCCCAGCATTTT.